This TCR beta chain derives from a study of tumor-infiltrating lymphocytes in primary liver carcinoma. Study background: The tumors ranged from about 4 to 10 cm across and fell within stage T1-T3 N0M0.

Blood RNA came from unsorted whole blood; germline DNA was also extracted. This clonotype was recorded once. Its antigen remains unknown. Making TCR beta cDNA involved approximately 520 ng total RNA and a constant-region primer. Libraries for TCR beta were built through three nested multiplex PCR rounds, which together made up a slightly modified ARM-PCR procedure. TRBV1-TRBV30 forward primers paired with a C-beta reverse primer drove the first two PCR rounds, roughly 9 cycles each. TCRdb used MiXCR to reprocess the multiplex PCR reads, holding one entry per CDR3 protein. Of about 200,000 distinct CDR3 sequences listed, around three fifths are singletons. Study findings and constraints: The study found a significantly higher top-250-clone fraction in tumors than in blood (p = 0.039).

Germline V lookup: CDR1 MDHEN, CDR2 SYDVKM. CDR3 length: 12 residues. V dropped 2 bases and J dropped 5 bases, with 6 bases sitting between them. The clonotype was recovered from a woman aged 55 to 70 with primary liver carcinoma and hepatitis B virus infection. Sequenced material: peripheral blood. The rearrangement links TRBV28 to TRBJ1-1; D remains unclear. CDR3 loop: CASSLHGTEAFF. DNA of the CDR3: TGTGCCAGCAGTTTACACGGGACTGAAGCTTTCTTT.